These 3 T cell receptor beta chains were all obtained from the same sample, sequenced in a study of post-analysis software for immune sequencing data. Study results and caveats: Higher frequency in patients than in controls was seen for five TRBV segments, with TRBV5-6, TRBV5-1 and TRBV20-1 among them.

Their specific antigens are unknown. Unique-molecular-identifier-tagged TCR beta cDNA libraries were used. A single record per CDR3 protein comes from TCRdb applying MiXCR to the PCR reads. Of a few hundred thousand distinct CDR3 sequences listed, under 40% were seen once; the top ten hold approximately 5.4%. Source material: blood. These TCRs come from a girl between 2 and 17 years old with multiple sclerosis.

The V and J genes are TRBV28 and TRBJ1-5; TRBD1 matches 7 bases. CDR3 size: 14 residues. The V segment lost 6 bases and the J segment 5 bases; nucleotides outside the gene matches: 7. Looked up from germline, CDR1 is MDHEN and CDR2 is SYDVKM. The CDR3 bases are TGTGCCAGCAGACTGACAGGGTTGGATCAGCCCCAGCATTTT. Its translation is CASRLTGLDQPQHF.

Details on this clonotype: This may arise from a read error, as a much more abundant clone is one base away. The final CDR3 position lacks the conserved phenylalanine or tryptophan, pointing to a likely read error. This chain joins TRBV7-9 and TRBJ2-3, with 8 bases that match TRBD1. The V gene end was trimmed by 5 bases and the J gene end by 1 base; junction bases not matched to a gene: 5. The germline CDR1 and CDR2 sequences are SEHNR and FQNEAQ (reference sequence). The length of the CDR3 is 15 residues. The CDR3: CASSPRQGRTDTQYC. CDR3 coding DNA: TGTGCCAGCAGCCCACGACAGGGGCGCACAGATACGCAGTATTGT.

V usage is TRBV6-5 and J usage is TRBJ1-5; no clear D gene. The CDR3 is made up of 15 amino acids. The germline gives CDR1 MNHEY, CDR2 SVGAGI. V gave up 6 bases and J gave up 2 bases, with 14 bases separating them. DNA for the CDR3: TGTGCCAGCAGGCCAGGTTGGAGGGGCAATCAGCCCCAGCATTTT. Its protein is CASRPGWRGNQPQHF.